The T cell receptor beta chain described here comes from a study of CD8+CD57+ T cells in acquired aplastic anemia (dated by TCRdb to between 2018 and 2020). Looking at the study overall: DNA extracted from sorted CD4+ and CD8+ cells had a mean of roughly 3.3 ug, with a range of 0.2 to 27.4 ug. A CD8+CD57+ expansion meant a frequency higher than the mean frequency seen in healthy subjects. General conclusions and limits of the study: Patients and healthy controls showed no significant difference in CD8+ Simpson's diversity (P=0.060). Around 30 CD8+ CDR3 sequences were shared between patients and controls but appeared highly expressed in patients and within their immunodominant clones.

The patients picked for sequencing were ones in whom flow cytometry had shown an expansion of CD8+CD57+ cells. Every patient had a diagnosis of severe acquired aplastic anemia based on International Study of Aplastic Anemia and Agranulocytosis and Camitta criteria. No patient had received any therapy when blood was sampled. TCR repertoires of sorted CD4+ and CD8+ blood T cells from severe aplastic anemia patients and healthy subjects were deep-sequenced in the study. Patients were enrolled in the USA under clinicaltrials.gov protocols 00001620, 01623167, 00001397, 00071045, 00081523 and 00961064. Ficoll-Paque density gradient centrifugation was used to isolate peripheral blood mononuclear cells. CD4+ and CD8+ T cells were sorted by FACS or magnetic beads before DNA extraction. Measured from the cysteine to the phenylalanine, the CDR3 is 13 residues long. Only the CDR3 region is kept as DNA, spanning 39 bases read in frame from base 1. V and J are truncated by 8 bases and 9 bases respectively, leaving an intervening sequence of 13 bases. Via the germline V gene, CDR1 is KGHDR and CDR2 SFDVKD.

About this clonotype: Its antigen is currently not known. Per-nucleotide qualities are absent, and no much larger clonotype sits a single base away.

Profiling of TCR beta VDJ combinations and CDR3 sequences used genomic DNA as the template. An Illumina HiSeq 2000 was the platform used for TCR repertoire sequencing. The paper's processing steps were these. TRBV/TRBJ rearrangement plots, CDR3 size and DJ length profiles, and Simpson's diversity index were used to assess repertoires. The immunodominant clone was defined as the most abundant DNA sequence in deep sequencing data. CDR3 amino acid sequences were screened for sharing across subjects and compared with published repertoires and the VDJdb database. TCRdb handled the public reads itself, with Q25 trimming in fastp and clone calling in MiXCR, and kept productive beta chains. Each record represents a unique CDR3 protein, reported with the most common genes and DNA among its rows. TCRdb's processing, not the authors' own work, is the source of the V and J calls. The sample has some 180,000 distinct CDR3 sequences on record, 48% of them singletons. The top ten clonotypes cover about an eighth of the sample.

The rearrangement combines TRBV24-1 with TRBJ1-6; the D gene remains uncertain. The TCR comes from a human donor with aplastic anemia. The sequencing sample was made of sorted CD4+, CD8+, or CD8+CD57+ T cells (not recorded which) from PBMCs. The CDR3 corresponds to CATNRRGCSPLHF. The DNA reads as follows: TGTGCCACCAATCGACGAGGGTGTTCACCCCTCCACTTT.